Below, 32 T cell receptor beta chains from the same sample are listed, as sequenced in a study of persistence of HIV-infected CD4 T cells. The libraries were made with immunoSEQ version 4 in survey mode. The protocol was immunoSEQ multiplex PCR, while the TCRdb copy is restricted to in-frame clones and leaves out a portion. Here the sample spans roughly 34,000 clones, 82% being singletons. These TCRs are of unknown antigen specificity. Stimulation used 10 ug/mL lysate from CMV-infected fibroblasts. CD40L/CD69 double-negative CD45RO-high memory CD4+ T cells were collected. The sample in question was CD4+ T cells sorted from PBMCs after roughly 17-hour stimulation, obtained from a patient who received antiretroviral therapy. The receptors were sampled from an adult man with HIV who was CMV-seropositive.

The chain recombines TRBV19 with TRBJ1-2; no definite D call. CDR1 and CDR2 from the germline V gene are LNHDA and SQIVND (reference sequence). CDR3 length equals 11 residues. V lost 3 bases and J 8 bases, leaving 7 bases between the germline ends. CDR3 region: CASSMNGGYTF. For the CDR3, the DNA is TGTGCCAGTAGTATGAATGGGGGCTACACCTTC.

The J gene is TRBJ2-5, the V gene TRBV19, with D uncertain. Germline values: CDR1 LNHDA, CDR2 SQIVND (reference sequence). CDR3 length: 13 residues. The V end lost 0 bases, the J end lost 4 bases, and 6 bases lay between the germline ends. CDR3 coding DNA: TGTGCCAGTAGTATAGATACCAGAGAGACCCAGTACTTC. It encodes CASSIDTRETQYF.

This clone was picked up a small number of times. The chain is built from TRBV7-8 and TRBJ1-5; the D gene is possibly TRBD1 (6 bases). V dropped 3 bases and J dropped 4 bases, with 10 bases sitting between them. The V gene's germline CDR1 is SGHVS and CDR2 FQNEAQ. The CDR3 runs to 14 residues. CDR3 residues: CASSLARGNQPQHF. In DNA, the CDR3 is TGTGCCAGCAGCTTGGCCAGGGGAAATCAGCCCCAGCATTTT.

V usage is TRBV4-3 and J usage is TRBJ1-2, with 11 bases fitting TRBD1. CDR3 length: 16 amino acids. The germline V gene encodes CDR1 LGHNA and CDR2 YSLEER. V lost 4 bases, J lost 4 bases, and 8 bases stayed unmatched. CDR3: CASSLISGTGGYGYTF. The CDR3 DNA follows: TGCGCCAGCAGCCTTATCTCCGGGACAGGGGGCTATGGCTACACCTTC.

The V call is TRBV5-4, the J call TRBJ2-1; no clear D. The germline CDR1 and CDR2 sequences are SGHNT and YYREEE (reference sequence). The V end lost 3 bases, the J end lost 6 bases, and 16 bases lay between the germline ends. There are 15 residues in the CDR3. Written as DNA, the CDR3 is TGTGCCAGCAGCTCCGTCGCACCGTCTGGCAATGAGCAGTTCTTC. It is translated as CASSSVAPSGNEQFF.

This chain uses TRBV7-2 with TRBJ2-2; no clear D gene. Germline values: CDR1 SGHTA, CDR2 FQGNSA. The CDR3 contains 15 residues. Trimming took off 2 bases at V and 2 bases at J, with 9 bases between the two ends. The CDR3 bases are TGTGCCAGCAGCTTATTGACTTTCAACACCGGGGAGCTGTTTTTT. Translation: CASSLLTFNTGELFF.

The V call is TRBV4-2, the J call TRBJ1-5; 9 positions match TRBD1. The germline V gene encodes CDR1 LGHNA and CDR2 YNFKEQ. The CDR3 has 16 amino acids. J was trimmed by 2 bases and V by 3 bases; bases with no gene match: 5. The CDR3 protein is CASSQGRTGGNQPQHF. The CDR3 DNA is TGTGCCAGCAGCCAGGGACGGACAGGGGGCAATCAGCCCCAGCATTTT.

The CDR3 loop reads CASSLARTNTDTQYF. DNA of the CDR3: TGTGCCAGCAGCTTAGCACGGACTAACACAGATACGCAGTATTTT. The chain recombines TRBV7-2 with TRBJ2-3; tentative D call: TRBD2 (6 bases). The length of the CDR3 is 15 residues. CDR1 is SGHTA and CDR2 is FQGNSA in the germline V gene. Trimming stripped 0 bases from V and 2 bases from J, with 9 bases between.

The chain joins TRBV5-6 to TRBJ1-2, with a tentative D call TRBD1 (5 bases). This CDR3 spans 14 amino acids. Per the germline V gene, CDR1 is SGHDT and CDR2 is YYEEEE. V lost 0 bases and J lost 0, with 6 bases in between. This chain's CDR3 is CASSLDRSNYGYTF. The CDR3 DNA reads TGTGCCAGCAGCTTGGACAGGTCTAACTATGGCTACACCTTC.

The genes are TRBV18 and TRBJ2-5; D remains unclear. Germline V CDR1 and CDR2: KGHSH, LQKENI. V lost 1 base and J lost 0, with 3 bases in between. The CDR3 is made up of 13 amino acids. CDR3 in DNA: TGTGCCAGCTCACCACGGCACCAAGAGACCCAGTACTTC. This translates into CASSPRHQETQYF.

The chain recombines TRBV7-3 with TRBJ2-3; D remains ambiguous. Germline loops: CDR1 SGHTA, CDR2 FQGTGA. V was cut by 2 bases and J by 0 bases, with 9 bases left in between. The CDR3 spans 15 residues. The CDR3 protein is CASSLVDTSTDTQYF. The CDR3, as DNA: TGTGCCAGCAGCTTAGTAGACACAAGCACAGATACGCAGTATTTT.

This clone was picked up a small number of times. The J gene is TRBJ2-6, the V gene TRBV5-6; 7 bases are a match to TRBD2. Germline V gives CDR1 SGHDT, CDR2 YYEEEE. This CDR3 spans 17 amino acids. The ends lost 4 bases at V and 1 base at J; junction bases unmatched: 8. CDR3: CASSGGGGLSGANVLTF. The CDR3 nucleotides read TGTGCCAGCAGCGGCGGCGGGGGATTATCTGGGGCCAACGTCCTGACTTTC.

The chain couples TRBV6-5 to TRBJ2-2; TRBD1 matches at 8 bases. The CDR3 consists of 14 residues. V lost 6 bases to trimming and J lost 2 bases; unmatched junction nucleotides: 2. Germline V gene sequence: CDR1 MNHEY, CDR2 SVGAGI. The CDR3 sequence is CASRGQVNTGELFF. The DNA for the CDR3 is TGTGCCAGCAGGGGACAGGTTAACACCGGGGAGCTGTTTTTT.

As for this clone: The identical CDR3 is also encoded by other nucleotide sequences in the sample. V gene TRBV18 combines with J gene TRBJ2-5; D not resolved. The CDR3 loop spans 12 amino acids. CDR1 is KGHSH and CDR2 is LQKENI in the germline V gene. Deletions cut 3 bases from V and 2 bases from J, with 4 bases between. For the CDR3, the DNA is TGTGCCAGCTCACCCTATCAAGAGACCCAGTACTTC. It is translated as CASSPYQETQYF.

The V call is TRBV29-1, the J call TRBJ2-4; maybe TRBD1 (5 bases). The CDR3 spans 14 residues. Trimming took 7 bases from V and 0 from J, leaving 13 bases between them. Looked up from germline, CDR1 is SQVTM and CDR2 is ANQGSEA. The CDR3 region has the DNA TGCAGCGCTCGACAGACCTTAGCCAAAAACATTCAGTACTTC. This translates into CSARQTLAKNIQYF.

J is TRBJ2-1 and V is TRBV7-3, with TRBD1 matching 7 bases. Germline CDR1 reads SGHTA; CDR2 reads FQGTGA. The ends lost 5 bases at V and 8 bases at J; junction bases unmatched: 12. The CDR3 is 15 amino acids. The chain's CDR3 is CASSPGRGRFDEQFF. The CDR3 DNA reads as TGTGCCAGCAGCCCTGGAAGGGGGCGGTTCGATGAGCAGTTCTTC.

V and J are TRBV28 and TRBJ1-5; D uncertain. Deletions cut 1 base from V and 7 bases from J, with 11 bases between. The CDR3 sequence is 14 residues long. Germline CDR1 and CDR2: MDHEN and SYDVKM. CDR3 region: CASSLLGFGQPQHF. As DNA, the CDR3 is TGTGCCAGCAGTTTATTAGGGTTTGGACAGCCCCAGCATTTT.

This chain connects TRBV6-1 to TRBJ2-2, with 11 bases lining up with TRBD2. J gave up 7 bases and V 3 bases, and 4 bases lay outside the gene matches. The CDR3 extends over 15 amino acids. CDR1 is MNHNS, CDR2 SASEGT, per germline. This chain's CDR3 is CASSDGLAGDGELFF. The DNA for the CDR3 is TGTGCCAGCAGTGACGGACTAGCGGGCGACGGGGAGCTGTTTTTT.

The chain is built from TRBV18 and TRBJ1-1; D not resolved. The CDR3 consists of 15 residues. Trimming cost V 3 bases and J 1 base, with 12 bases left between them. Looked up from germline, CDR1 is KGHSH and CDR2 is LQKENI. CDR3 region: CASSPASVPNTEAFF. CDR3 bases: TGTGCCAGCTCACCCGCTTCTGTCCCGAACACTGAAGCTTTCTTT.

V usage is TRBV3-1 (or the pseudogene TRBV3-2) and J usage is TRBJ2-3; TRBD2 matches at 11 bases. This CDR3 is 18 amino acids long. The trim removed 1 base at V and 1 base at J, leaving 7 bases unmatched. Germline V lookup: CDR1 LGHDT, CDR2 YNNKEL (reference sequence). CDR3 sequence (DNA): TGTGCCAGCAGCCAAGTCCCGGCGGGACTAGCGGGCACAGATACGCAGTATTTT. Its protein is CASSQVPAGLAGTDTQYF.

CDR3 bases: TGTGCCAGCAGCCGGGACAGCCTCAATTCACCCCTCCACTTT. It translates to CASSRDSLNSPLHF. The J gene is TRBJ1-6, the V gene TRBV9; TRBD1 aligns across 7 bases. Germline trimming cut 4 bases from V and 7 bases from J; bases unmatched to any gene: 5. CDR3 length equals 14 residues. In germline, CDR1 is SGDLS, CDR2 YYNGEE.

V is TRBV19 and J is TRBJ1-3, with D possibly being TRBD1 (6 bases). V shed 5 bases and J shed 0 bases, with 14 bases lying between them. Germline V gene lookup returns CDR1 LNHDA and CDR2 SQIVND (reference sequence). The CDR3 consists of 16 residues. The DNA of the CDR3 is TGTGCCAGTAGTCAAGACAGGCCCTCCTCTGGAAACACCATATATTTT. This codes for CASSQDRPSSGNTIYF.

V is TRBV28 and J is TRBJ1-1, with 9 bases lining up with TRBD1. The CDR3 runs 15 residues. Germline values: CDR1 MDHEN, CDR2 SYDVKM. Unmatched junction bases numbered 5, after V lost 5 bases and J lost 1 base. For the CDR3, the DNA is TGTGCCAGCAGTGAAGGGACAGGGTCGAACACTGAAGCTTTCTTT. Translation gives CASSEGTGSNTEAFF. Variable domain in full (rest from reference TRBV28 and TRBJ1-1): DVKVTQSSRYLVKRTGEKVFLECVQDMDHENMFWYRQDPGLGLRLIYFSYDVKMKEKGDIPEGYSVSREKKERFSLILESASTNQTSMYLCASSEGTGSNTEAFFGQGTRLTVV.

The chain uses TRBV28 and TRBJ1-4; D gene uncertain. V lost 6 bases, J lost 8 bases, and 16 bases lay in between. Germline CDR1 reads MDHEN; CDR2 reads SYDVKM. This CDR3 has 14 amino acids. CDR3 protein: CASRVPESREKLFF. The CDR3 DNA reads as TGTGCCAGCAGAGTACCGGAATCCCGAGAAAAACTGTTTTTT.

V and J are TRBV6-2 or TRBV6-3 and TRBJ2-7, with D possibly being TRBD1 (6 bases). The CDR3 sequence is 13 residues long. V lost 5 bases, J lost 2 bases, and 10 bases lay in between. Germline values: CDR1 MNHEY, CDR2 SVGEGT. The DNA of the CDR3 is TGTGCCAGCAGTAAAGGACAGCCCTACGAGCAGTACTTC. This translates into CASSKGQPYEQYF.

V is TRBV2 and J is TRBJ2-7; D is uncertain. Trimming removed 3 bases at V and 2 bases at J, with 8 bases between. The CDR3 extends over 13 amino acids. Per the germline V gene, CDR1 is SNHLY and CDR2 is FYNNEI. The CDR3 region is CASSDNAAYEQYF. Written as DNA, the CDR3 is TGTGCCAGCAGTGATAACGCCGCCTACGAGCAGTACTTC.

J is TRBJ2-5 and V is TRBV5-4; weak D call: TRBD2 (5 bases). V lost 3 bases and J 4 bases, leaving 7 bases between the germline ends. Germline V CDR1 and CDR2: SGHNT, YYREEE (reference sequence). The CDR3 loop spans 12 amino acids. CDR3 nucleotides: TGTGCCAGCAGCTCCGAGGGAGAGACCCAGTACTTC. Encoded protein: CASSSEGETQYF.

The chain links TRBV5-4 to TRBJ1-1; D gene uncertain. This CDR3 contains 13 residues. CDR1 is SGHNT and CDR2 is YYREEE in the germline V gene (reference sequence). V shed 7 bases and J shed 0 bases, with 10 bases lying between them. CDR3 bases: TGTGCCAGCCGGAACCTCATGAACACTGAAGCTTTCTTT. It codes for CASRNLMNTEAFF. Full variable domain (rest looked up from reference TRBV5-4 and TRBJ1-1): ETGVTQSPTHLIKTRGQQVTLRCSSQSGHNTVSWYQQALGQGPQFIFQYYREEENGRGNFPPRFSGLQFPNYSSELNVNALELDDSALYLCASRNLMNTEAFFGQGTRLTVV.

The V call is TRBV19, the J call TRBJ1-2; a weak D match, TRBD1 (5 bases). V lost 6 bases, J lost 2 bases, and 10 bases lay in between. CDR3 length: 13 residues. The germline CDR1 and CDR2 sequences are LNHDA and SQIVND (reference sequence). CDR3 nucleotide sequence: TGTGCCAGTAGCCTTGGGGGGAACTATGGCTACACCTTC. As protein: CASSLGGNYGYTF.

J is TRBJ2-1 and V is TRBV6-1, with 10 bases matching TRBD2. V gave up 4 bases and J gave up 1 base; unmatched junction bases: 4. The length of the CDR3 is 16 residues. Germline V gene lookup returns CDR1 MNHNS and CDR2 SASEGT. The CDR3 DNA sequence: TGTGCCAGCAGTGGGAGCGGGGGGGCTTCCTACAATGAGCAGTTCTTC. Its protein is CASSGSGGASYNEQFF.

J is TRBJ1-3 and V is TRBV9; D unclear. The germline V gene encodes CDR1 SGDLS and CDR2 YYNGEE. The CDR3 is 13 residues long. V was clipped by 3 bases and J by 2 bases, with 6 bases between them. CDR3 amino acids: CASSAAPGNTIYF. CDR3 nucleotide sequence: TGTGCCAGCAGCGCCGCGCCTGGAAACACCATATATTTT.

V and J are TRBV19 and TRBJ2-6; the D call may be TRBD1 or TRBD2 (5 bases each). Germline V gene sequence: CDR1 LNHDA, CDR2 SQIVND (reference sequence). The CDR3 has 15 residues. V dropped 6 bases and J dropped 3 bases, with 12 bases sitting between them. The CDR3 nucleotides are TGTGCCAGTAGCCCTCGGGGCATTGGGGCCAACGTCCTGACTTTC. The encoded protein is CASSPRGIGANVLTF.